The subject of this entry is one T cell receptor (beta chain). This record belongs to a study of T cell responses to AZD1222 COVID-19 vaccine. Germline-derived CDR1 and CDR2 are GTSNPN and SVGIG (reference sequence). CDR3 length: 12 residues. V dropped 4 bases and J dropped 5; count of bases not matched to a gene: 3. Data came from immunoSEQ multiplex PCR; TCRdb stores just in-frame clones and leaves some out. Among 150,000 to 200,000 clones listed, approximately 90% were seen once. V and J are TRBV30 and TRBJ2-7; the match to TRBD2 covers 9 bases. The origin of this receptor is an adult in good health. The material was peripheral blood, obtained on day 0 of AZD1222 vaccination. Here the CDR3 reads CAWNSGGDEQYF. CDR3 sequence (DNA): TGTGCCTGGAATAGCGGGGGAGACGAGCAGTACTTC.